This TCR beta chain originates from a study of T-cell memory formation after mild COVID-19. Study details: Across donors, TCR clusters were largely donor specific.

With regard to this clonotype: Its antigen is currently unknown.

Study-wide results and limits: Contracting CD4+ clones sat mainly in CM and EM; CD8+ in EMRA. Day 15 to 85 contracting clones showed balanced CD4/CD8; later expanders leaned CD4+.

TCR alpha and TCR beta cDNA libraries carrying sample barcodes and UMIs were produced by 5'RACE using constant-segment primers. MiXCR, applied by TCRdb to the 5' RACE reads, yields one record per CDR3 protein. The sample holds 450,000 or so distinct CDR3 sequences; approximately 23% are singletons and the top ten take around an eighth. V lost 2 bases to trimming and J lost 9 bases, with 12 bases between them. This CDR3 has 13 amino acids. Germline V gene data show CDR1 as SGHDT and CDR2 as YYEEEE. Sequencing was performed on PBMCs or a T cell subset sorted from them (not recorded which). The TCR sequence derives from an adult woman who had mild COVID-19 (a few samples of this study predate the infection). Cell type and time point are not known. The gene calls are TRBV5-6 and TRBJ2-1; unclear D gene. The CDR3, as DNA: TGTGCCAGCAGCTTCACCCCCGGCCGTGAGCAGTTCTTC. Translating gives CASSFTPGREQFF. Using reference TRBV5-6 and TRBJ2-1 for the parts outside the CDR3, the full variable domain is DAGVTQSPTHLIKTRGQQVTLRCSPKSGHDTVSWYQQALGQGPQFIFQYYEEEERQRGNFPDRFSGHQFPNYSSELNVNALLLGDSALYLCASSFTPGREQFFGPGTRLTVL.